This TCR beta chain was documented in a study of blood T cells in healthy people across ages. The authors ran a second PCR of about 6 to 11 cycles using a sample-barcoded 5' primer and a J-beta primer mix. TCRdb used MiXCR to reprocess the 5' RACE reads, holding one entry per CDR3 protein. This sample has hundreds of thousands of distinct CDR3 sequences; around 43% occur once, and the top ten carry approximately 19%. The sequenced sample consisted of blood. The receptor was derived from a man in his 60s in good health.

This CDR3 reads CASSPGVVEGEKLFF. The DNA of the CDR3 is TGTGCCAGCAGTCCCGGGGTAGTGGAGGGTGAAAAACTGTTTTTT. The chain couples TRBV27 to TRBJ1-4; D unclear. Per germline, CDR1 MNHEY and CDR2 SMNVEV (reference sequence). The CDR3 runs to 15 residues. V lost 5 bases and J 7 bases, leaving 17 bases between the germline ends.